This TCR beta chain was sequenced during a study of blood T cell repertoires in COVID-19. Study in general: PBMCs, B-cell-depleted T cells, or T cells provided the cDNA or gDNA that made up the material.

Those enrolled, adults aged roughly 18 to 89 years, came from about two dozen US areas. Researchers sorted participants into cohorts using their self-reported clinical history. The CDR3 runs 13 residues. The ends were cut back, 5 bases at V and 5 bases at J, with 12 bases in the middle. Germline-derived CDR1 and CDR2 are SGHTA and FQGTGA. This clone was observed once. Method: immunoSEQ multiplex PCR; TCRdb's copy keeps in-frame clones and lacks some. The repertoire holds under 250,000 clones, approximately 92% seen once, with 3% to 3.5% in the top ten. The chain recombines TRBV7-3 with TRBJ1-2; TRBD1 might be the D (6 bases). The TCR comes from a woman aged 18-29 years in a cohort exposed to, infected with or recovered from COVID-19 (not recorded which). Source material: PBMCs or T cells enriched from blood (not recorded which). CDR3 DNA: TGTGCCAGCAGCCTTGGACAGACGTATGGCTACACCTTC. Translated, it gives CASSLGQTYGYTF.